One sample yielded the 21 T cell receptor beta chains listed below, sequenced in a study of cytomegalovirus exposure and HLA in healthy donors. Clones were read by immunoSEQ multiplex PCR, and TCRdb kept only the in-frame ones, dropping some. The top ten clones hold under 7% of a sample with 150,000 to 200,000 clones, approximately 87% of them seen once. The sequencing sample was made of PBMCs. These receptors were obtained from a woman in her 30s in good health and CMV-seronegative.

As DNA, the CDR3 is TGTGCCAGCTCACCACCGGTAGCGGCGAACACCGGGGAGCTGTTTTTT. Its translation is CASSPPVAANTGELFF. This rearrangement joins TRBV18 to TRBJ2-2; weak D call: TRBD2 (6 bases). CDR3 size: 16 residues. V lost 0 bases and J 0 bases, leaving 8 bases between the germline ends. Germline V gives CDR1 KGHSH, CDR2 LQKENI.

The rearrangement links TRBV25-1 to TRBJ2-2; possible D gene TRBD1, 6 bases. Looked up from germline, CDR1 is MGHDK and CDR2 is SYGVNS. CDR3 length: 15 amino acids. V lost 1 base and J 2 bases, leaving 8 bases between the germline ends. In DNA, the CDR3 is TGTGCCAGCAGTGAATTGGACAGCAACACCGGGGAGCTGTTTTTT. The encoded protein is CASSELDSNTGELFF.

The chain recombines TRBV29-1 with TRBJ2-7; D call uncertain. The CDR3 length is 12 residues. The germline V and J ends were trimmed by 7 bases and 2 bases, with 12 bases remaining between them. CDR1 and CDR2 from the germline V gene are SQVTM and ANQGSEA. DNA of the CDR3: TGCAGCGCCCGCGATTATACCTACGAGCAGTACTTC. This codes for CSARDYTYEQYF.

This clone appeared a few times. This sequence joins TRBV27 and TRBJ1-5, with no clear D. CDR1 is MNHEY and CDR2 is SMNVEV in the germline V gene (reference sequence). This CDR3 is built from 15 residues. Trimming left V 8 bases short and J 6 bases short, with 20 bases between. DNA of the CDR3: TGTGCCAGCGGCTCCTTGGGGTCGGGGAGTCAGCCCCAGCATTTT. This sequence encodes CASGSLGSGSQPQHF.

The V and J genes are TRBV7-9 and TRBJ1-2; perhaps TRBD1 as D (6 bases). CDR1 is SEHNR and CDR2 is FQNEAQ in the germline V gene (reference sequence). Trimming took 2 bases from V and 7 from J, leaving 11 bases between them. This CDR3 has 13 amino acids. The CDR3 coding sequence is TGTGCCAGCAGCTTATCAGGGGAGGGTGGCTACACCTTC. It is translated as CASSLSGEGGYTF.

This rearrangement joins TRBV6-5 to TRBJ2-1; D unclear. The CDR3 totals 12 residues. Germline values: CDR1 MNHEY, CDR2 SVGAGI. Trimming removed 4 bases from V and 7 bases from J, with 8 bases in between. CDR3 nucleotides: TGTGCCAGCAGTTTTGGTCGGAATGAGCAGTTCTTC. It translates to CASSFGRNEQFF.

A note on this clone: Other DNA variants within this sample encode the same CDR3. The gene calls are TRBV27 and TRBJ2-7; 9 nucleotides line up with TRBD1. Germline trimming cut 3 bases from V and 4 bases from J; bases unmatched to any gene: 4. Germline V CDR1 and CDR2: MNHEY, SMNVEV (reference sequence). This CDR3 comprises 14 residues. CDR3 DNA: TGTGCCAGCAGTTTGGGGACAGGGTCTTACGAGCAGTACTTC. Residues: CASSLGTGSYEQYF.

This clone was recorded only once. The V call is TRBV4-1, the J call TRBJ1-4; D is ambiguous. CDR1 and CDR2 (germline): MGHRA, YSYEKL. Trimming pared 0 bases from V and 7 bases from J, leaving 15 bases between. This CDR3 spans 16 amino acids. The CDR3 DNA reads TGCGCCAGCAGCCAAGATGGAGGCAGAACACTTGAAAAACTGTTTTTT. It is translated as CASSQDGGRTLEKLFF.

In this sample, this clone turned up a few times. This sequence joins TRBV30 and TRBJ2-3; the match to TRBD2 covers 9 bases. Germline V lookup: CDR1 GTSNPN, CDR2 SVGIG (reference sequence). V shed 3 bases and J 0 bases; nucleotides not matched to a gene: 7. This CDR3 is built from 16 residues. The CDR3 DNA is TGTGCCTGGAGAGCTAGCGGGGCGGCAAGCACAGATACGCAGTATTTT. Protein: CAWRASGAASTDTQYF.

The rearrangement joins TRBV2 to TRBJ2-3; 8 nucleotides align to TRBD1. With V trimmed by 5 bases and J by 0 bases, 16 bases remained unmatched. This CDR3 has 19 residues. Per the germline V gene, CDR1 is SNHLY and CDR2 is FYNNEI. In nucleotides, the CDR3 is TGTGCCAGCAGTAACCCCGGGACAGGTTTAATTTCTAGCACAGATACGCAGTATTTT. Its translation is CASSNPGTGLISSTDTQYF.

The V gene is TRBV6-5, the J gene TRBJ1-1; the D is unclear. The V end was cut by 6 bases, the J end by 3 bases, with 5 bases between. CDR1 MNHEY and CDR2 SVGAGI come from the germline V gene. CDR3 length: 11 amino acids. CDR3 protein: CASSSYTEAFF. The CDR3 DNA reads as TGTGCCAGCAGCAGCTACACTGAAGCTTTCTTT.

The gene calls are TRBV5-4 and TRBJ1-5; D is possibly TRBD1 (6 bases). The V and J ends lost 2 bases and 5 bases respectively, with 14 bases between them. This CDR3 contains 15 residues. The germline V gene has CDR1 SGHNT and CDR2 YYREEE (reference sequence). CDR3 DNA: TGTGCCAGCAGCTTTATGTCCAGGGGAGATCAGCCCCAGCATTTT. Residues: CASSFMSRGDQPQHF. Supplemented by reference TRBV5-4 and TRBJ1-5, the full variable domain reads ETGVTQSPTHLIKTRGQQVTLRCSSQSGHNTVSWYQQALGQGPQFIFQYYREEENGRGNFPPRFSGLQFPNYSSELNVNALELDDSALYLCASSFMSRGDQPQHFGDGTRLSIL.

The CDR3 loop is CASSLASGAHEKLFF. The CDR3 nucleotides are TGTGCCAGCAGCTTAGCGTCAGGGGCACATGAAAAACTGTTTTTT. The chain is built from TRBV7-9 and TRBJ1-4, with D possibly matching TRBD1 (6 bases). Trimming took 0 bases from V and 6 from J, leaving 11 bases between them. Germline V gene sequence: CDR1 SEHNR, CDR2 FQNEAQ (reference sequence). The CDR3 covers 15 residues.

In its sample, this clone was seen a few times. The junction shows a germline mismatch at one end, possibly a read error. The chain carries TRBV2 and TRBJ2-5; no firm D call. The CDR3 has 12 amino acids. The germline V gene has CDR1 SNHLY and CDR2 FYNNEI. CDR3 bases: TGTGCCAGCAGTGTTTTGGGTTGGCGTGGGCACTTC. It translates to CASSVLGWRGHF.

The rearrangement uses TRBV11-2 and TRBJ1-6; 9 bases match TRBD1. The junction had 8 bases not matched to a gene; V was cut back by 5 bases and J by 3 bases. CDR1 is SGHAT and CDR2 is FQNNGV in the germline V gene. This CDR3 contains 17 residues. The CDR3 DNA is TGTGCCAGCAGCCGAGGCCCGGGACAGGGCTATAATTCACCCCTCCACTTT. Amino acid sequence: CASSRGPGQGYNSPLHF.

The V call is TRBV11-2, the J call TRBJ2-7; 8 positions match TRBD1. Germline V lookup: CDR1 SGHAT, CDR2 FQNNGV. The CDR3 runs 15 residues. The V segment lost 1 base and the J segment 2 bases; nucleotides outside the gene matches: 4. In DNA form, the CDR3 reads TGTGCCAGCAGCTTAGTCGGACAGGGCCCCTACGAGCAGTACTTC. The encoded protein is CASSLVGQGPYEQYF.

The chain is built from TRBV5-4 and TRBJ2-3; D is possibly TRBD2 (6 bases). CDR1 and CDR2 from the germline V gene are SGHNT and YYREEE (reference sequence). The CDR3 has 14 residues. V was cut by 4 bases and J by 6 bases, with 15 bases left in between. The CDR3 protein is CASSRDSGLDTQYF. CDR3 nucleotides: TGTGCCAGCAGCCGGGACTCGGGGTTGGATACGCAGTATTTT.

The rearrangement joins TRBV5-6 to TRBJ1-5; D is uncertain. Between the trimmed V and J ends, which lost 0 bases and 4 bases, there was a span of 17 bases. Germline assignment: CDR1 SGHDT and CDR2 YYEEEE. This CDR3 region has 17 residues. The CDR3 region has the DNA TGTGCCAGCAGCTTGGAGGGCTCCCTGCCCGTGAATCAGCCCCAGCATTTT. Its translation is CASSLEGSLPVNQPQHF.

V gene TRBV4-3 combines with J gene TRBJ1-2, with D possibly TRBD1 on 5 matching bases. Trimming cost V 0 bases and J 4 bases, with 12 bases left between them. The germline gives CDR1 LGHNA, CDR2 YSLEER. The CDR3 has 15 amino acids. CDR3 nucleotide sequence: TGCGCCAGCAGCCAAGAGCTTGGGGCAGGCTATGGCTACACCTTC. Translated: CASSQELGAGYGYTF.

The genes are TRBV4-3 and TRBJ1-3; D uncertain. V was clipped by 1 base and J by 2 bases, with 9 bases between them. Germline CDR1 and CDR2: LGHNA and YSLEER. This CDR3 comprises 15 residues. In nucleotides, the CDR3 is TGCGCCAGCAGCCAAGGCACCAGGACTGGAAACACCATATATTTT. Amino acids: CASSQGTRTGNTIYF.

The rearrangement links TRBV11-3 to TRBJ2-1; D is unclear. This CDR3 is 15 amino acids long. V lost 1 base, J lost 7 bases, and 14 bases lay in between. Per the germline V gene, CDR1 is SGHNT and CDR2 is YENEEA. The CDR3 loop is CASSLATPGVNEQFF. The CDR3 coding sequence is TGTGCCAGCAGCTTAGCCACCCCCGGCGTGAATGAGCAGTTCTTC.